The 2 T cell receptor beta chains below were found in one sample sequenced in a study of cytomegalovirus exposure and HLA in healthy donors. The primer mix had 60 Vbeta and 13 Jbeta primers. Repertoires were generated with immunoSEQ multiplex PCR, while TCRdb's copy carries only in-frame clones and drops some. The sample has roughly 150,000 clones; around 76% are singletons. Sequencing was done on a sample of PBMCs. All receptors come from a man aged 35 to 55 in good health and CMV-seronegative.

The rearrangement joins TRBV5-4 to TRBJ2-2; D unclear. The CDR3 runs 14 residues. Looked up from germline, CDR1 is SGHNT and CDR2 is YYREEE (reference sequence). V was clipped by 5 bases and J by 0 bases, with 8 bases between them. The CDR3 DNA reads TGTGCCAGCAGACCAACTTCGAACACCGGGGAGCTGTTTTTT. Encoded protein: CASRPTSNTGELFF.

On this clone itself: One end of the junction does not line up with germline, which may come from a read error. The rearrangement joins TRBV27 to TRBJ2-6, with D possibly being TRBD1 (6 bases). Germline V gene sequence: CDR1 MNHEY, CDR2 SMNVEV (reference sequence). This CDR3 spans 15 amino acids. The CDR3 region is CASSFTSMGANGLTF. The CDR3 region has the DNA TGTGCCAGCAGTTTTACATCCATGGGGGCCAACGGCCTGACTTTC.